The next 21 T cell receptor beta chains were all read from a single sample in a study of T cell changes during pregnancy in multiple sclerosis. Repertoires were generated with immunoSEQ multiplex PCR, while TCRdb's copy carries only in-frame clones and drops some. The data show around 30,000 clones, with 90% to 95% seen just once and about 5.7% held by the top ten. Sample: CD8+ T cells from peripheral blood mononuclear cells, taken before pregnancy. Receptors originate from a female donor with multiple sclerosis, enrolled in a pregnancy study.

This chain joins TRBV7-9 and TRBJ1-2; 7 bases match TRBD1. The CDR3 loop spans 12 amino acids. Germline assignment: CDR1 SEHNR and CDR2 FQNEAQ (reference sequence). The V and J ends lost 5 bases and 12 bases, in that order; junction bases with no gene match: 9. The chain's CDR3 is CASSRGQRLDTF. CDR3 nucleotides: TGTGCCAGCAGCCGGGGACAGCGGCTCGACACCTTC. The full variable domain, rest sourced from reference TRBV7-9 and TRBJ1-2, is DTGVSQNPRHKITKRGQNVTFRCDPISEHNRLYWYRQTLGQGPEFLTYFQNEAQLEKSRLLSDRFSAERPKGSFSTLEIQRTEQGDSAMYLCASSRGQRLDTFGSGTRLTVV.

V is TRBV25-1 and J is TRBJ1-5; D possibly corresponds to TRBD1 (5 bases). The V end was cut by 1 base, the J end by 6 bases, with 10 bases between. This CDR3 has 14 residues. Germline CDR1 is MGHDK and CDR2 is SYGVNS. CDR3 sequence reads: CASSESGGGQPQHF. CDR3 bases: TGTGCCAGCAGTGAATCTGGGGGAGGTCAGCCCCAGCATTTT.

The genes are TRBV29-1 and TRBJ2-2; 8 bases map to TRBD1. This CDR3 is built from 15 residues. The junction had 3 bases not matched to a gene; V was cut back by 1 base and J by 2 bases. From germline, CDR1 is SQVTM and CDR2 ANQGSEA. CDR3 residues: CSVEVAGGNTGELFF. The CDR3, as DNA: TGCAGCGTTGAAGTTGCAGGGGGCAACACCGGGGAGCTGTTTTTT.

This chain connects TRBV11-2 to TRBJ2-7; no definite D call. Per germline, CDR1 SGHAT and CDR2 FQNNGV. The CDR3 spans 12 residues. Trimming took off 3 bases at V and 3 bases at J, with 6 bases between the two ends. The CDR3 bases are TGTGCCAGCAGCTTGGCCAGCTACGAGCAGTACTTC. It is translated as CASSLASYEQYF. Based on the CDR3 plus reference TRBV11-2 and TRBJ2-7, the full variable domain is EAGVAQSPRYKIIEKRQSVAFWCNPISGHATLYWYQQILGQGPKLLIQFQNNGVVDDSQLPKDRFSAERLKGVDSTLKIQPAKLEDSAVYLCASSLASYEQYFGPGTRLTVT.

This chain connects TRBV7-6 to TRBJ1-4, with no clear D. Trimming left V 4 bases short and J 2 bases short, with 11 bases between. The germline V gene encodes CDR1 SGHVS and CDR2 FNYEAQ. The CDR3 has 15 residues. CDR3 region: CASSSTGNTNEKLFF. CDR3 coding DNA: TGTGCCAGCAGCTCAACGGGGAATACTAATGAAAAACTGTTTTTT. The variable domain in full, completed from reference TRBV7-6 and TRBJ1-4, reads GAGVSQSPRYKVTKRGQDVALRCDPISGHVSLYWYRQALGQGPEFLTYFNYEAQQDKSGLPNDRFSAERPEGSISTLTIQRTEQRDSAMYRCASSSTGNTNEKLFFGSGTQLSVL.

The J gene is TRBJ1-2, the V gene TRBV28, with TRBD1 identical over 9 bases. Germline V gene sequence: CDR1 MDHEN, CDR2 SYDVKM. There are 14 residues in the CDR3. J was trimmed by 7 bases and V by 3 bases; bases with no gene match: 6. The CDR3 bases are TGTGCCAGCAGTTTTCGGGGACAGGGATCTGGCTACACCTTC. Translation gives CASSFRGQGSGYTF.

Only one count was recorded for this clone. The rearrangement links TRBV19 to TRBJ2-3, with 9 bases that match TRBD2. There are 18 residues in the CDR3. Germline CDR1 reads LNHDA; CDR2 reads SQIVND (reference sequence). The trim removed 4 bases at V and 1 base at J, leaving 12 bases unmatched. The CDR3, as DNA: TGTGCCAGTAGTAGGTCTAGCGGGGAATATCGACGCACAGATACGCAGTATTTT. Its protein is CASSRSSGEYRRTDTQYF.

The chain uses TRBV11-1 and TRBJ2-7, with D possibly matching TRBD2 (6 bases). There are 15 residues in the CDR3. The germline gives CDR1 SGHAT, CDR2 FQDESV (reference sequence). V was pared by 1 base and J by 1 base, with 11 bases between. The CDR3: CASSLGRGNSYEQYF. CDR3 bases: TGTGCCAGCAGCTTAGGGCGGGGAAATTCCTACGAGCAGTACTTC.

V is TRBV6-1 and J is TRBJ2-5; 12 nucleotides line up with TRBD2. Germline trimming cut 2 bases from V and 5 bases from J; bases unmatched to any gene: 6. CDR3 length equals 16 residues. The V gene's germline CDR1 is MNHNS and CDR2 SASEGT. The CDR3 here is CASSELAGGPQETQYF. The DNA of the CDR3 is TGTGCCAGCAGTGAACTAGCGGGAGGGCCACAGGAGACCCAGTACTTC.

This sequence joins TRBV5-1 and TRBJ2-7; 9 bases are a match to TRBD1. The V gene end was trimmed by 4 bases and the J gene end by 3 bases; junction bases not matched to a gene: 8. This CDR3 comprises 15 residues. Germline V gene lookup returns CDR1 SGHRS and CDR2 YFSETQ. CDR3 residues: CASSPYRGPSYEQYF. CDR3 DNA sequence: TGCGCCAGCAGCCCTTACAGGGGGCCTAGCTACGAGCAGTACTTC.

V and J are TRBV4-1 and TRBJ2-1; TRBD2 agrees at 16 bases. The V gene end was trimmed by 10 bases and the J gene end by 9 bases; junction bases not matched to a gene: 3. Germline CDR1 reads MGHRA; CDR2 reads YSYEKL. The CDR3 runs 13 residues. This CDR3 is CATGLAGGGEQFF. CDR3 in DNA: TGCGCCACGGGACTAGCGGGAGGGGGTGAGCAGTTCTTC.

This rearrangement joins TRBV19 to TRBJ2-7, with 7 positions matching TRBD2. The CDR3 runs 15 residues. The germline gives CDR1 LNHDA, CDR2 SQIVND (reference sequence). After removal of 0 bases from V and 0 bases from J, the junction contained 2 bases not matched to a gene. CDR3 in DNA: TGTGCCAGTAGTATAGAGGGCGGGGGCTCCTACGAGCAGTACTTC. As protein: CASSIEGGGSYEQYF.

The rearrangement uses TRBV6-5 and TRBJ2-2, with D unclear. Germline values: CDR1 MNHEY, CDR2 SVGAGI. This CDR3 region has 15 residues. V was trimmed by 5 bases and J by 1 base, leaving 11 bases between them. CDR3 in amino acids: CASSPGWVNTGELFF. In nucleotides, the CDR3 is TGTGCCAGCAGTCCCGGGTGGGTGAACACCGGGGAGCTGTTTTTT.

This clone ranks as medium-sized. J is TRBJ2-7 and V is TRBV9; a possible D gene is TRBD1 (6 bases). V lost 0 bases to trimming and J lost 6 bases, with 13 bases between them. The CDR3 length is 14 residues. Germline V gene lookup returns CDR1 SGDLS and CDR2 YYNGEE. CDR3 protein: CASSVGYRAREQYF. CDR3 nucleotides: TGTGCCAGCAGCGTAGGATACAGGGCCCGCGAGCAGTACTTC.

This rearrangement joins TRBV7-2 to TRBJ1-1; tentatively, D is TRBD1 (6 bases). This CDR3 is 14 amino acids long. Germline CDR1 reads SGHTA; CDR2 reads FQGNSA. V was shortened by 3 bases and J by 3 bases, with 11 bases between the two germline ends. CDR3 amino acids: CASSFHRDYTEAFF. CDR3 nucleotides: TGTGCCAGCAGCTTTCACAGGGATTACACTGAAGCTTTCTTT.

The rearrangement links TRBV5-6 to TRBJ2-7; the match to TRBD1 covers 12 bases. Trimming removed 4 bases from V and 6 bases from J; junction bases left unmatched: 8. This CDR3 has 15 amino acids. The germline V gene has CDR1 SGHDT and CDR2 YYEEEE. CDR3 coding DNA: TGTGCCAGCAGCCTGGGGACAGGGGGCTGGGGCGAGCAGTACTTC. Translated, it gives CASSLGTGGWGEQYF.

The V call is TRBV19, the J call TRBJ2-1, with 12 bases fitting TRBD2. The junction had 4 bases not matched to a gene; V was cut back by 3 bases and J by 10 bases. The germline V gene has CDR1 LNHDA and CDR2 SQIVND (reference sequence). The CDR3 is 14 amino acids. The CDR3 is CASSMGLAGLEQFF. CDR3 sequence (DNA): TGTGCCAGTAGTATGGGACTAGCGGGTTTGGAGCAGTTCTTC.

This clone was observed a few times. The rearrangement links TRBV10-3 to TRBJ1-1, with 10 bases identical to TRBD1. The V and J ends lost 7 bases and 6 bases, in that order; junction bases with no gene match: 8. Germline loops: CDR1 ENHRY, CDR2 SYGVKD. The CDR3 has 14 residues. In nucleotides, the CDR3 is TGTGCCATCAACCCCGGGACAGGGGATCCTGAAGCTTTCTTT. Amino acid sequence: CAINPGTGDPEAFF.

The V call is TRBV10-1, the J call TRBJ2-5, with a possible D match to TRBD1 (5 bases). There are 15 residues in the CDR3. Germline CDR1 is WNHNN and CDR2 is SYGVQD (reference sequence). The V end lost 0 bases, the J end lost 4 bases, and 12 bases lay between the germline ends. The CDR3 is CASSESVGVGETQYF. As DNA, the CDR3 is TGCGCCAGCAGTGAGTCGGTAGGGGTGGGAGAGACCCAGTACTTC.

V usage is TRBV7-9 and J usage is TRBJ1-3, with D tentatively TRBD1 (6 bases). The germline CDR1 and CDR2 sequences are SEHNR and FQNEAQ (reference sequence). CDR3 length equals 17 residues. The V end was cut by 10 bases, the J end by 1 base, with 23 bases between. CDR3 loop: CAIRAGGGNYSGNTIYF. In nucleotides, the CDR3 is TGTGCCATCCGAGCGGGAGGGGGAAACTATTCTGGAAACACCATATATTTT.

The chain recombines TRBV5-1 with TRBJ1-3; weak D call: TRBD1 (5 bases). There are 16 residues in the CDR3. Trimming shortened V by 0 bases and J by 0 bases, and 10 bases separated the two germline ends. Germline V CDR1 and CDR2: SGHRS, YFSETQ. CDR3 sequence reads: CASSLEGPNSGNTIYF. DNA of the CDR3: TGCGCCAGCAGCTTGGAGGGGCCGAACTCTGGAAACACCATATATTTT.